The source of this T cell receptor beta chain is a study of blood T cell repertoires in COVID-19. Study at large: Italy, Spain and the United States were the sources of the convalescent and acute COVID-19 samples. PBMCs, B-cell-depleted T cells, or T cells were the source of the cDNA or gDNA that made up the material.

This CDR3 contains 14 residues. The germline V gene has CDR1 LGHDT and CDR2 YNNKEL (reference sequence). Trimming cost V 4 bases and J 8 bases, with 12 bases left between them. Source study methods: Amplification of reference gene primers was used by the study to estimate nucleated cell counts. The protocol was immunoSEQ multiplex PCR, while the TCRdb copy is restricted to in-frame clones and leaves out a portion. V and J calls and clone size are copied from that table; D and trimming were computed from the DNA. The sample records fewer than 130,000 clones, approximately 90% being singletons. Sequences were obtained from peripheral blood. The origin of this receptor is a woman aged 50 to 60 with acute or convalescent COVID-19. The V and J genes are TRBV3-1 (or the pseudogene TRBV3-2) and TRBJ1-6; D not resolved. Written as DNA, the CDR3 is TGTGCCAGCAGCCTGTCAGGTCGCGATTCACCCCTCCACTTT. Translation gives CASSLSGRDSPLHF.